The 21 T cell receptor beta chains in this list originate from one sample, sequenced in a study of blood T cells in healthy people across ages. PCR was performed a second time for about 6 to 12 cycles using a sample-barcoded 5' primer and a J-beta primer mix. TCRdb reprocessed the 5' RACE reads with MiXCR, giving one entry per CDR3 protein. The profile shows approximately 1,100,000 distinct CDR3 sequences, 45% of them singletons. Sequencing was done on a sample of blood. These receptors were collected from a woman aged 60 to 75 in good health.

CDR3 nucleotide sequence: TGCAGTTACTGGCAAGAGACCCAGTACTTC. The encoded protein is CSYWQETQYF. This chain joins TRBV20-1 and TRBJ2-5, with D unresolved. CDR1 DFQATT and CDR2 SNEGSKA come from the germline V gene (reference sequence). Trimming shortened V by 8 bases and J by 2 bases, and 6 bases separated the two germline ends. CDR3 length: 10 amino acids.

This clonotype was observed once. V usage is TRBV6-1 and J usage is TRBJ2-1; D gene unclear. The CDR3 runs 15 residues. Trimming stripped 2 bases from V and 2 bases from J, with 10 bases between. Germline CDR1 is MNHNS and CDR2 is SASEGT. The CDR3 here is CASSENEGTYNEQFF. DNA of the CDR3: TGTGCCAGCAGTGAAAACGAAGGGACCTACAATGAGCAGTTCTTC.

The CDR3 region has the DNA TGTGCCAGCAGCAAAGTATATCTGCTAGCGGGAGGGCTTATTAACCAGTTCTTC. Encoded protein: CASSKVYLLAGGLINQFF. This chain joins TRBV21-1 and TRBJ2-1; whether TRBD2, the table's D call, matches the DNA was not checked. TRBV21-1 corresponds to a pseudogene. The CDR3 covers 18 residues.

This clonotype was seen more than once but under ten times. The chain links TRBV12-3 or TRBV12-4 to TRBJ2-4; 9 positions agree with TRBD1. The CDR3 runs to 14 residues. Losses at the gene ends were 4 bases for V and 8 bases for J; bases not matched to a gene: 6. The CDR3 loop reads CASSWDRDGDIQYF. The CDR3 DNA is TGTGCCAGCAGTTGGGACAGGGATGGCGACATTCAGTACTTC.

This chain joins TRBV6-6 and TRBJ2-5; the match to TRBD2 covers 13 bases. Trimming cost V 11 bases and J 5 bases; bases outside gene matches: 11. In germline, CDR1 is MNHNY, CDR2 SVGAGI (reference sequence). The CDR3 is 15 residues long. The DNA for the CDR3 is TGTGCCTGCAACATAGGACTAGCGGGAGTCGAGACCCAGTACTTC. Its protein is CACNIGLAGVETQYF.

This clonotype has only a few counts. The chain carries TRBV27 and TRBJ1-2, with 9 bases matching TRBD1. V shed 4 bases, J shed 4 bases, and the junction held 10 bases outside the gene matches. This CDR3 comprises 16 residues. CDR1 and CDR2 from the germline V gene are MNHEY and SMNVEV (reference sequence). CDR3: CASSSKDRGQVYGYTF. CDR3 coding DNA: TGTGCCAGCAGTTCAAAGGACAGGGGCCAAGTCTATGGCTACACCTTC.

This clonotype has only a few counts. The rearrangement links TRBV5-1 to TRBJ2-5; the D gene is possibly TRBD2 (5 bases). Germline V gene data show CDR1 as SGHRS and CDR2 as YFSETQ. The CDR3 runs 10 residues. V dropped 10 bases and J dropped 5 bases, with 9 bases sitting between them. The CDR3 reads CASPGETQYF. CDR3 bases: TGCGCCTCCCCGGGGGAGACCCAGTACTTC.

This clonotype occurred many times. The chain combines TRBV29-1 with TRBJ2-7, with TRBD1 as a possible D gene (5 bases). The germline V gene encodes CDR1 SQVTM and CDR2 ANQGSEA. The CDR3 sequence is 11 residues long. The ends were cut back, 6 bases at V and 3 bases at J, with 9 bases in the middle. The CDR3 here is CSVYDSYEQYF. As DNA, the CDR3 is TGCAGCGTCTACGACAGCTACGAGCAGTACTTC.

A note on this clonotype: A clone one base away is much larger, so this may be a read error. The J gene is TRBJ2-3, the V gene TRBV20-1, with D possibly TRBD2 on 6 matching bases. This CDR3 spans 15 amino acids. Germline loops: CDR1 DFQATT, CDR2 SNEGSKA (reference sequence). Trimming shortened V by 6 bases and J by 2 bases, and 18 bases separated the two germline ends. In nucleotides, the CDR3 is TGCAGTGCCCATAACCTCGGGAGATACACAGATACGCAGTATTTT. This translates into CSAHNLGRYTDTQYF.

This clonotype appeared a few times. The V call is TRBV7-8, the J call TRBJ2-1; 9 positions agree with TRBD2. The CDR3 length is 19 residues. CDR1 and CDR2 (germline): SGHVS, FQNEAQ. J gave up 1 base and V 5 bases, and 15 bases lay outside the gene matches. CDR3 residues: CASSRSGGRALGSYNEQFF. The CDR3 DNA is TGTGCCAGCAGCCGCTCGGGCGGGAGGGCCCTGGGGTCCTACAATGAGCAGTTCTTC.

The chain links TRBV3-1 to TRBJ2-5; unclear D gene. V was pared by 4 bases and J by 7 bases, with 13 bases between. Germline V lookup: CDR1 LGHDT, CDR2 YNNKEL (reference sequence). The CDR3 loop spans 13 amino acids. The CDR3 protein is CASSPQRLGTQYF. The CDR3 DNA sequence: TGTGCCAGCAGCCCGCAGCGTCTAGGGACCCAGTACTTC.

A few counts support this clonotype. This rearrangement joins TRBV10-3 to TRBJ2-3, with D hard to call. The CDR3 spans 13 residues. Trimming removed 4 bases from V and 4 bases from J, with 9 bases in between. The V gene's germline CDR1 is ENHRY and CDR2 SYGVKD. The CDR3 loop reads CAISGLAADTQYF. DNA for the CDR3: TGTGCCATCAGTGGGCTCGCAGCAGATACGCAGTATTTT.

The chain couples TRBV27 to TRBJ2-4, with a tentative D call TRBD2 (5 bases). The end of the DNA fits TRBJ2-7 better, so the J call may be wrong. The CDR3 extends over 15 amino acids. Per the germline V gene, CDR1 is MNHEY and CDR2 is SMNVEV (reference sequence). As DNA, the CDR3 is TGTGCCAGCAGTCCCTCGGGCGGGTCGGGTTACGAGCAGTACTTC. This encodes CASSPSGGSGYEQYF.

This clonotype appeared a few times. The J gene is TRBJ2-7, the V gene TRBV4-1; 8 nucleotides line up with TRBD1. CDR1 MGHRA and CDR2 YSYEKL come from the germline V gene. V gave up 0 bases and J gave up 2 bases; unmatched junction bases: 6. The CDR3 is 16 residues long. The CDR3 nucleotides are TGCGCCAGCAGCCAAGACGACAGGGGTTCTACCTACGAGCAGTACTTC. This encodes CASSQDDRGSTYEQYF.

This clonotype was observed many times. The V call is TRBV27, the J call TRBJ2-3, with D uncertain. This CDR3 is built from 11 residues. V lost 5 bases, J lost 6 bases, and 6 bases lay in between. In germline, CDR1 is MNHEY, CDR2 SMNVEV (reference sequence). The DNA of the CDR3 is TGTGCCAGCAGTACTCTGGATACGCAGTATTTT. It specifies CASSTLDTQYF.

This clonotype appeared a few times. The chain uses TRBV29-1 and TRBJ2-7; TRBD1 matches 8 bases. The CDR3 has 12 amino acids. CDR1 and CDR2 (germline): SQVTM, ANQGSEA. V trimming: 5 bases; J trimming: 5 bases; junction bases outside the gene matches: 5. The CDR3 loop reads CSVNGQGDEQYF. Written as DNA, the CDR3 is TGCAGCGTTAATGGACAGGGAGACGAGCAGTACTTC.

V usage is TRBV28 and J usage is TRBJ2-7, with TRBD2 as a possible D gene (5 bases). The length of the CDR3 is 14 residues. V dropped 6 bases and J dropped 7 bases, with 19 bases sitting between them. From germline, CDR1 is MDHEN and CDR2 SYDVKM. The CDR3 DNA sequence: TGTGCCAGCAGCCTAGCCCGGCTTTACAATGAGCAGTACTTC. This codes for CASSLARLYNEQYF.

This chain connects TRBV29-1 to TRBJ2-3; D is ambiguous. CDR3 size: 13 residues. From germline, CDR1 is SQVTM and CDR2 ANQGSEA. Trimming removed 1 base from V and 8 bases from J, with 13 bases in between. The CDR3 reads CSVEGPLVSTQYF. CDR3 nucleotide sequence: TGCAGCGTTGAAGGTCCCCTAGTCTCTACGCAGTATTTT.

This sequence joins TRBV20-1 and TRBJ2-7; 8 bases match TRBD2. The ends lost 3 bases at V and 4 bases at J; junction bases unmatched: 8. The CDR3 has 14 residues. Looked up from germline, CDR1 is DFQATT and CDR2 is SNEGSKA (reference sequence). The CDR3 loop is CSASGGGQWYEQYF. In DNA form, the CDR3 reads TGCAGTGCTAGTGGCGGGGGGCAGTGGTACGAGCAGTACTTC.

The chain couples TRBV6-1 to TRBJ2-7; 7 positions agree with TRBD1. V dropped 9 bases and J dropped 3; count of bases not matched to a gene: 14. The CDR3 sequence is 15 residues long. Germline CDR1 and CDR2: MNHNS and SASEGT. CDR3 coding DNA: TGTGCCAGTGGGACACTCGGGACAGTAGTCTACGAGCAGTACTTC. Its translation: CASGTLGTVVYEQYF.

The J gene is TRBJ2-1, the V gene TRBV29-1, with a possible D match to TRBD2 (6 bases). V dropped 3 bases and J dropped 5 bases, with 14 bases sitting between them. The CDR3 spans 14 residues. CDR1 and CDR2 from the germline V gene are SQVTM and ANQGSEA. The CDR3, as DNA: TGCAGCGTTGATAATAGCGGAGTCAACAATGAGCAGTTCTTC. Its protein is CSVDNSGVNNEQFF.